Here is one T cell receptor (beta chain) with its context. Its antigen is as yet unknown. The record originates from a study of cytomegalovirus exposure and HLA in healthy donors. The study ran its PCR with 60 Vbeta and 13 Jbeta primers. Profiled with immunoSEQ multiplex PCR; TCRdb holds only in-frame clones, not every one. Counted here are 55,000 to 80,000 clones, roughly 74% occurring once; the ten biggest clones make up about 20%. Findings and limits, study-wide: TCR beta V segments were, for the most part, productive about 87% or about 30% of the time in an earlier analysis. Within a later analysis, the majority of CMV-associated TCR beta chains appeared HLA-restricted. Excluded were some V segments that proved indistinguishable, including TRBV6-2 and TRBV6-3. Common viral pathogens (according to a later analysis) appeared linked to several of the most significant clusters.

Germline V lookup: CDR1 MDHEN, CDR2 SYDVKM. The CDR3 runs to 15 residues. With 1 base clipped from V and 5 bases from J, the junction kept 6 bases outside the gene matches. The source is a woman in her 30s in good health and CMV-seropositive. The sequenced material came from PBMCs. The rearrangement uses TRBV28 and TRBJ2-7; 9 bases agree with TRBD2. This CDR3 is CASSLYQASGDEQYF. For the CDR3, the DNA is TGTGCCAGCAGTTTATATCAAGCTAGCGGGGACGAGCAGTACTTC. The full variable domain, in which reference TRBV28 and TRBJ2-7 provide the parts outside the CDR3, is DVKVTQSSRYLVKRTGEKVFLECVQDMDHENMFWYRQDPGLGLRLIYFSYDVKMKEKGDIPEGYSVSREKKERFSLILESASTNQTSMYLCASSLYQASGDEQYFGPGTRLTVT.